This T cell receptor beta chain is drawn from a study of shared clonotypes between healthy human individuals. Overall study findings and caveats: Generally, estimated richness proved larger in naive subsets than it did in memory subsets.

Comments on this clone: What it recognizes is unknown.

The trim removed 8 bases at V and 9 bases at J, leaving 16 bases unmatched. The CDR3 contains 15 residues. Germline CDR1 LNHDA, CDR2 SQIVND (reference sequence). Genomic DNA of each subset was evenly split across several immunoSEQ plates. As originally analysed: With immunoSEQ giving junction-only sequences and no quality scores, filtering differed. Sequencing used immunoSEQ multiplex PCR; TCRdb keeps in-frame clones, though not all of them. The V and J calls and the clone size are those of that table, but D and trimming were determined from the DNA. The data contain around 2,000,000 clones, approximately 94% of them seen just once; the ten biggest clones take up roughly 1.7%. Only CD45RO-negative cells positively selected for CCR7 counted as naive CD8 cells, so terminally differentiated effector memory CD45RA+ cells were excluded.

Sample: naive CD8+ T cells from PBMCs. This sequence was found in a man aged 18-30 years in good health. Some clones in this sample may be carry-over from other donors' samples. This rearrangement joins TRBV19 to TRBJ2-1; 7 bases are a match to TRBD1. This CDR3 is CASAETGSPWGEQFF. The CDR3 DNA follows: TGTGCCAGTGCCGAGACAGGGTCCCCCTGGGGTGAGCAGTTCTTC.